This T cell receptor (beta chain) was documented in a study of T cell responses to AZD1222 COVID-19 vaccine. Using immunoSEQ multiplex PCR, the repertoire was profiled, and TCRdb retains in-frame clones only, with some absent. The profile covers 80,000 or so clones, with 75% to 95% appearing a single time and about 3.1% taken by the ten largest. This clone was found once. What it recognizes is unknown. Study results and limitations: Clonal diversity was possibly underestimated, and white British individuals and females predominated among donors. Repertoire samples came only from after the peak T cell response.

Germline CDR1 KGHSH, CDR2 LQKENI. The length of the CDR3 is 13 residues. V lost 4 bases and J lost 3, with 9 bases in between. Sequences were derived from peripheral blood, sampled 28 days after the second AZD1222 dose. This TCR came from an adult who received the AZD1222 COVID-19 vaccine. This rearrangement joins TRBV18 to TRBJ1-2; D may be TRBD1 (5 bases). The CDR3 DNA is TGTGCCAGCTCACGCGGGACGGACTATGGCTACACCTTC. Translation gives CASSRGTDYGYTF. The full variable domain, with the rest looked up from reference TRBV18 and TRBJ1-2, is NAGVMQNPRHLVRRRGQEARLRCSPMKGHSHVYWYRQLPEEGLKFMVYLQKENIIDESGMPKERFSAEFPKEGPSILRIQQVVRGDSAAYFCASSRGTDYGYTFGSGTRLTVV.